This T cell receptor (beta chain) came from a study of early T cells in non-severe SARS-CoV-2 infection. V dropped 3 bases and J dropped 7 bases, with 13 bases sitting between them. The CDR3 consists of 15 residues. This clonotype was observed at least ten times. TCRdb reanalysed the 5' RACE reads using MiXCR and keeps one entry per CDR3 protein. The repertoire holds over 85,000 distinct CDR3 sequences, with around 13% as singletons. This TCR came from an adult who was a healthcare worker with PCR-confirmed SARS-CoV-2 infection or an uninfected control (not recorded which). Sequencing was performed on whole blood. V gene TRBV12-3 or TRBV12-4 combines with J gene TRBJ1-6, with a tentative D call TRBD1 (6 bases). For the CDR3, the DNA is TGTGCCAGCAGTTTGGACAGTCCCCCAAATTCACCCCTCCACTTT. Its protein product is CASSLDSPPNSPLHF.